What follows describes a single T cell receptor (beta chain). Its antigen is unknown. These data originate in a study of vaccination effects on CD4 cells after COVID-19. Notes on the study in general: Newly vaccine-induced clones made up most of the convalescents' post-vaccine spike-reactive clones. Infection-derived and vaccine-derived clones contracted markedly late after vaccination.

V lost 8 bases and J 7 bases, leaving 17 bases between the germline ends. The length of the CDR3 is 13 residues. The V gene's germline CDR1 is SEHNR and CDR2 FQNEAQ (reference sequence). Sequencing was performed with immunoSEQ multiplex PCR; in TCRdb, only in-frame clones are kept and a portion is missing. The table has around 49,000 clones, around 75% seen once. Under the ViraFEST assay, PBMC were stimulated with viral peptide pools so that antigen-specific CD4+ T cells expanded. Sequencing was performed afterwards. Researchers isolated CD4+ T cells once about eleven days of culture had elapsed. This individual contracted SARS-CoV-2 between March and December 2020, as verified by PCR. Each well held some 2 million PBMC cultured with approximately 9.7 ug/ml peptides and 8.5 to 10 IU/ml IL-2. Days 3 and 7 saw half the medium replaced with IL-2 medium.

Here the sequenced sample was CD4+ T cells from PBMCs cultured with a peptide pool, taken before COVID-19 vaccination. The TCR comes from a human donor who had a prior SARS-CoV-2 infection. The chain is built from TRBV7-9 and TRBJ1-2; D is ambiguous. The CDR3 here is CASSPRDSAGYTF. The CDR3 nucleotides are TGTGCCAGCTCCCCCCGGGATTCTGCTGGCTACACCTTC.